This T cell receptor beta chain was sequenced during a study of shared clonotypes between healthy human individuals. Study-wide results and limits: With a few donors compared, about 5% of naive CD4 clonotypes were shared.

The germline V gene has CDR1 MRHNA and CDR2 SNTAGT. The CDR3 consists of 15 residues. V lost 6 bases and J lost 5; bases outside the gene matches: 8. In the case of this clone: Its specificity is unknown.

Libraries were prepared by immunoSEQ multiplex PCR; TCRdb keeps only in-frame clonotypes and omits some of them. The data contain about 510,000 clones, almost 97% of them seen just once; the ten biggest clones take up 0.055% to 0.075%. The source is a woman aged 30 to 39 in good health. The V call is TRBV6-4, the J call TRBJ2-1, with 9 bases identical to TRBD1. Specimen: naive CD4+ T cells sorted from blood. Documented subset: CD45RA+ positively selected. The CDR3 protein is CASRVTGGADNEQFF. In DNA form, the CDR3 reads TGTGCCAGCAGAGTCACAGGGGGCGCCGACAATGAGCAGTTCTTC.